These T cell receptor beta chains were read from a single sample in a study of shared clonotypes between healthy human individuals. Profiling relied on immunoSEQ multiplex PCR, and the TCRdb table lists in-frame clones only, not all of them. The sample yields roughly 1,100,000 clones, around four fifths seen once. Sequencing was done on a sample of memory CD4+ T cells sorted from blood. Receptor source: a man aged 18 to 29 in good health. Both conserved end residues are part of each CDR3. A D gene is named only where the DNA matches it firmly. Where a row states a size, it is once, few, many or the class of an expanded clone; other rows omit it.

j_gene,d_gene,v_gene,abundance,CDR3nt,CDR3aa
TRBJ2-7,TRBD1,TRBV29-1,.,TGCAGCTTTGTTCCGGGACAGTGGACCTACGAGCAGTACTTC,CSFVPGQWTYEQYF
TRBJ1-6,TRBD1,TRBV7-2,.,TGTGCCAGCAGCCGGGCAGGGGGCGGATATAATTCACCCCTCCACTTT,CASSRAGGGYNSPLHF
TRBJ1-2,TRBD1,TRBV19,.,TGTGCCAGTAGTACCGGACAGGGGGTAAACTATGGCTACACCTTC,CASSTGQGVNYGYTF
TRBJ2-1,TRBD1,TRBV5-1,.,TGCGCCAGCAGCCGGACGACAGGGTCCTACAATGAGCAGTTCTTC,CASSRTTGSYNEQFF
TRBJ2-1,.,TRBV5-1,.,TGCGCCAGCAGCTTTTTAAATCCCGACTACAATGAGCAGTTCTTC,CASSFLNPDYNEQFF
TRBJ2-3,.,TRBV4-1,many,TGCGCCAGCAGCCAAGGCGGGGAAGCGGGAGATACGCAGTATTTT,CASSQGGEAGDTQYF
TRBJ1-2,.,TRBV6-5,.,TGTGCCAGCAGGCATGATGGCTACACCTTC,CASRHDGYTF
TRBJ2-2,.,TRBV7-3,.,TGTGCCAGCAGCTTGACAGGGAACACCGGGGAGCTGTTTTTT,CASSLTGNTGELFF
TRBJ1-2,TRBD1,TRBV25-1,.,TGTGCCAGCAGTGAATATACAGGGGGTGGCTACACCTTC,CASSEYTGGGYTF
TRBJ1-6,.,TRBV6-5,once,TGTGCCAGCAGTTACAGTGGTACAGCCGAATACCCCCTCCACTTT,CASSYSGTAEYPLHF
TRBJ2-2,.,TRBV18,once,TGTGCCAGCTCCGCAGACACCGGGGAGCTGTTTTTT,CASSADTGELFF
TRBJ2-7,TRBD1,TRBV14,.,TGTGCCAGCAGCCTCGGAGGGACAGGGTATATCGAGCAGTACTTC,CASSLGGTGYIEQYF
TRBJ1-4,TRBD1,TRBV7-2,.,TGTGCCAGCAGCGGACAGGGGGGGACTAATGAAAAACTGTTTTTT,CASSGQGGTNEKLFF
TRBJ1-5,.,TRBV7-9,few,TGTGCCAGCAGTATCGGGACCGCTAGCAATCAGCCCCAGCATTTT,CASSIGTASNQPQHF
TRBJ1-4,.,TRBV19,.,TGTGCCAGCCAAAGCGGCAGGGCCGAGAATGAAAAACTGTTTTTT,CASQSGRAENEKLFF
TRBJ2-3,TRBD1,TRBV5-1,.,TGCGCCAGCAGCTTGGCCAACAGGGGACCAGATACGCAGTATTTT,CASSLANRGPDTQYF
TRBJ2-6,.,TRBV27,.,TGTGCCAGCAGTTTCCGGCCGGACCGCTCTGGGGCCAACGTCCTGACTTTC,CASSFRPDRSGANVLTF
TRBJ1-2,.,TRBV18,.,TGTGCCAGCTCACCACCTCTTAACTATGGCTACACCTTC,CASSPPLNYGYTF
TRBJ1-4,.,TRBV7-9,.,TGTGCCAGCAGCTTACGCCCTAATGAAAAACTGTTTTTT,CASSLRPNEKLFF
TRBJ2-3,.,TRBV6-1,.,TGTGCCAGCAGTGAAAAAGTAGGGTGGAGCACAGATACGCAGTATTTT,CASSEKVGWSTDTQYF
TRBJ2-1,TRBD2,TRBV6-6,.,TGTGCCAGCAGGACTAGCGGGAGCAATTACAATGAGCAGTTCTTC,CASRTSGSNYNEQFF
TRBJ1-4,.,TRBV30,.,TGTGCCTGGACTCCAGTCGGGGGCTATGAAAAACTGTTTTTT,CAWTPVGGYEKLFF
TRBJ1-1,.,TRBV4-1,.,TGCGCCAGCAGCCCGCACACTGGTCTGGGGAACACTGAAGCTTTCTTT,CASSPHTGLGNTEAFF
TRBJ2-7,.,TRBV13,.,TGTGCCAGCAGCCGGTCCCCTTCGGGGAAAGCCTACGAGCAGTACTTC,CASSRSPSGKAYEQYF
TRBJ2-7,.,TRBV6-9,.,TGTGCCAGCAGCTCCCCGCAGGGAGGAGGGGGGCAGTACTTC,CASSSPQGGGGQYF
TRBJ2-3,.,TRBV18,.,TGTGCCAGCTCACCGAGTAGCGGAGGCCCCGATACGCAGTATTTT,CASSPSSGGPDTQYF
TRBJ1-5,TRBD1,TRBV28,few,TGTGCCAGCAGCCCACCGAGGGCAGGGGGCTCCCAGCCCCAGCATTTT,CASSPPRAGGSQPQHF
TRBJ2-7,TRBD1,TRBV30,.,TGTGCCTGGGCCCGACAGGGAAACGAGCAGTACTTC,CAWARQGNEQYF
TRBJ1-6,.,TRBV4-3,.,TGCGCCAGCAGCCAAGACCGGGGGTCACCCCTCCACTTT,CASSQDRGSPLHF
TRBJ1-3,.,TRBV9,few,TGTGCCAGCAGCGTAGCAGGGGGAAACACCATATATTTT,CASSVAGGNTIYF
TRBJ2-7,TRBD2,TRBV7-2,once,TGTGCCAGCAGCGACCTAGCGGGAGGGCTCTGGGAGCAGTACTTC,CASSDLAGGLWEQYF
TRBJ1-1,TRBD1,TRBV28,.,TGTGCCAGCCAGGGGGCTATAGGGAACACTGAAGCTTTCTTT,CASQGAIGNTEAFF
TRBJ2-3,TRBD2,TRBV25-1,.,TGTGCCAGCCGGGGGGGCTCGGATACGCAGTATTTT,CASRGGSDTQYF
TRBJ2-1,.,TRBV19,.,TGTGCCAGTAGTATAGCCCCCCAGAATGAGCAGTTCTTC,CASSIAPQNEQFF
TRBJ2-7,TRBD1,TRBV6-6,.,TGTGCCAGCAGTCTTGGGACAGGCTCGTACGAGCAGTACTTC,CASSLGTGSYEQYF
TRBJ1-6,.,TRBV28,.,TGTGCCAGCAGTTCCGCAGGGGCTCCCGGTGATAATTCACCCCTCCACTTT,CASSSAGAPGDNSPLHF
TRBJ1-1,TRBD1,TRBV7-2,.,TGTGCCAGCAGCTCGTTGACAGGGGGCACTGAAGCTTTCTTT,CASSSLTGGTEAFF
TRBJ1-2,.,TRBV19,.,TGTGCCAGTAGTACAGGGAGCGCTAACTATGGCTACACCTTC,CASSTGSANYGYTF
TRBJ1-4,TRBD1,TRBV30,few,TGTGCCTGGAGTGTAGCAGGGGGAGGTGAAAAACTGTTTTTT,CAWSVAGGGEKLFF
TRBJ1-6,.,TRBV7-3,.,TGTGCCAGCAGCTCCTCTAAGAATTCACCCCTCCACTTT,CASSSSKNSPLHF
TRBJ1-2,.,TRBV6-5,.,TGTGCCAGCAGTTACTCGGGCCTAGCGGTCTATGGCTACACCTTC,CASSYSGLAVYGYTF
TRBJ1-2,.,TRBV30,.,TGTGCCTGGAGTGTAATTGGCGGGGACTATGGCTACACCTTC,CAWSVIGGDYGYTF
TRBJ2-2,TRBD1,TRBV10-3,.,TGTGCCATCACTAAAGGGGACAGAGACACCGGGGAGCTGTTTTTT,CAITKGDRDTGELFF
TRBJ2-5,.,TRBV4-2,few,TGTGCCAGCAGCCAAGACGTAGCGGCACAAGAGACCCAGTACTTC,CASSQDVAAQETQYF
TRBJ2-7,.,TRBV25-1,.,TGTGCCAGCAGCGATTTCAGGGACGAGCAGTACTTC,CASSDFRDEQYF
TRBJ2-7,TRBD1,TRBV10-3,.,TGTGCCATCAGTGCGGGACAGGTCACCTACGAGCAGTACTTC,CAISAGQVTYEQYF
TRBJ2-1,.,TRBV6-4,.,TGTGCCAGCAGTCGTTATACCGGGACCTACAATGAGCAGTTCTTC,CASSRYTGTYNEQFF
TRBJ2-6,.,TRBV13,.,TGTGCCAGCAGCAGCACAGGGAGGGTCTCTGGGGCCAACGTCCTGACTTTC,CASSSTGRVSGANVLTF